The 24 T cell receptor beta chains below come from one sample, sequenced in a study of blood T cell repertoires in COVID-19. Profiled with immunoSEQ multiplex PCR; TCRdb holds only in-frame clones, not every one. The repertoire includes some 75,000 clones, over 60% of them detected once, and 15% to 20% sits in the top ten. Sequenced sample: peripheral blood. These receptors all come from an elderly woman with active or convalescent COVID-19.

The chain has TRBV9 and TRBJ1-6; no reliable D call. V gave up 3 bases and J gave up 0 bases, with 4 bases separating them. Germline V CDR1 and CDR2: SGDLS, YYNGEE. The CDR3 sequence is 14 residues long. In DNA, the CDR3 is TGTGCCAGCAGCGGCGGCTCCTATAATTCACCCCTCCACTTT. This gives the protein CASSGGSYNSPLHF.

This chain links TRBV2 with TRBJ1-6; 8 bases are shared with TRBD1. In germline, CDR1 is SNHLY, CDR2 FYNNEI. This CDR3 comprises 16 residues. The junction had 0 bases not matched to a gene; V was cut back by 0 bases and J by 2 bases. CDR3 DNA: TGTGCCAGCAGTGAAGCACAGGGGGCCTATAATTCACCCCTCCACTTT. As protein: CASSEAQGAYNSPLHF.

V gene TRBV9 combines with J gene TRBJ2-1, with a possible D match to TRBD2 (7 bases). From germline, CDR1 is SGDLS and CDR2 YYNGEE. V lost 4 bases to trimming and J lost 1 base, with 21 bases between them. The CDR3 is 18 residues long. CDR3 residues: CASSYREGGIGSYNEQFF. Here the CDR3 DNA reads TGTGCCAGCAGCTATAGGGAGGGGGGGATCGGATCCTACAATGAGCAGTTCTTC.

The V call is TRBV7-9, the J call TRBJ1-1; unclear D gene. Germline CDR1 and CDR2: SEHNR and FQNEAQ (reference sequence). This CDR3 comprises 13 residues. Trimming cost V 1 base and J 3 bases, with 6 bases left between them. CDR3 DNA: TGTGCCAGCAGCTTAGTTTTCGACACTGAAGCTTTCTTT. Its translation: CASSLVFDTEAFF.

The rearrangement links TRBV6-4 to TRBJ2-6, with D unresolved. Looked up from germline, CDR1 is MRHNA and CDR2 is SNTAGT. V shed 8 bases and J shed 0 bases, with 11 bases lying between them. The CDR3 totals 15 residues. The CDR3 DNA sequence: TGTGCCAGCCGGCGGTCCTCCTCTGGGGCCAACGTCCTGACTTTC. It codes for CASRRSSSGANVLTF.

J is TRBJ1-5 and V is TRBV15, with 8 nucleotides matching TRBD1. J gave up 4 bases and V 0 bases, and 14 bases lay outside the gene matches. Per germline, CDR1 LNHNV and CDR2 YYDKDF (reference sequence). The CDR3 runs to 19 residues. CDR3 DNA: TGTGCCACCAGCAGAGAAATGGGGGGACGGACAGGGATTAATCAGCCCCAGCATTTT. Its translation is CATSREMGGRTGINQPQHF.

This sequence joins TRBV5-1 and TRBJ2-1, with TRBD2 matching 8 bases. The CDR3 loop spans 19 amino acids. CDR1 is SGHRS, CDR2 YFSETQ, per germline. The V and J ends lost 0 bases and 1 base, in that order; junction bases with no gene match: 12. CDR3 region: CASSLGVRRGALSYNEQFF. The CDR3 DNA sequence: TGCGCCAGCAGCTTGGGAGTGCGGCGGGGGGCCCTTTCCTACAATGAGCAGTTCTTC.

The V and J genes are TRBV4-3 and TRBJ2-7; 7 bases agree with TRBD1. This CDR3 is built from 13 residues. J was trimmed by 7 bases and V by 6 bases; bases with no gene match: 9. Germline loops: CDR1 LGHNA, CDR2 YSLEER. The CDR3 DNA reads TGCGCCAGCAGTCAGACAGGGCGGCGGGAGCAGTACTTC. It codes for CASSQTGRREQYF.

The chain employs TRBV19 and TRBJ2-2; no firm D call. V lost 1 base and J 7 bases, leaving 10 bases between the germline ends. CDR3 length: 14 residues. Germline V CDR1 and CDR2: LNHDA, SQIVND (reference sequence). In DNA, the CDR3 is TGTGCCAGTAGTATAGGATCTGGGCACGGGGAGCTGTTTTTT. It encodes CASSIGSGHGELFF.

The genes are TRBV9 and TRBJ1-2; D not certain. There are 13 residues in the CDR3. V was cut by 2 bases and J by 3 bases, with 8 bases left in between. Germline CDR1 and CDR2: SGDLS and YYNGEE. The DNA of the CDR3 is TGTGCCAGCAGCGTTCGGGTAGACTATGGCTACACCTTC. It codes for CASSVRVDYGYTF.

This chain connects TRBV6-2 or TRBV6-3 to TRBJ2-2, with D maybe TRBD1 (5 bases). The germline gives CDR1 MNHEY, CDR2 SVGEGT. V lost 4 bases to trimming and J lost 2 bases, with 11 bases between them. CDR3 length: 15 residues. CDR3 coding DNA: TGTGCCAGCAGTTTGGTCAGGGCTAACACCGGGGAGCTGTTTTTT. It is translated as CASSLVRANTGELFF.

The chain employs TRBV7-8 and TRBJ2-7; no clear D. The CDR3 covers 13 residues. The germline V gene has CDR1 SGHVS and CDR2 FQNEAQ. V was shortened by 1 base and J by 4 bases, with 8 bases between the two germline ends. DNA of the CDR3: TGTGCCAGCAGCTTAGTACGAGGTTACGAGCAGTACTTC. Its translation is CASSLVRGYEQYF.

This chain connects TRBV27 to TRBJ1-3, with a tentative D call TRBD1 (5 bases). This CDR3 spans 15 amino acids. Germline V lookup: CDR1 MNHEY, CDR2 SMNVEV (reference sequence). The V gene lost 5 bases and the J gene lost 1 base, with 12 bases spanning the gap. This CDR3 reads CASSRTRGSGNTIYF. CDR3 DNA: TGTGCCAGCAGTAGGACCCGGGGGTCTGGAAACACCATATATTTT.

Remarks on this clone: The germline gene is not matched at one end of the junction; a read error may be the cause. The gene calls are TRBV12-3 or TRBV12-4 and TRBJ2-3; D might be TRBD1 (6 bases). The CDR3 spans 13 residues. CDR3 sequence reads: CASSKGDTNTQYF. The CDR3, as DNA: TGTGCCAGCAGCAAAGGGGACACAAATACGCAGTATTTT.

The V and J genes are TRBV4-3 and TRBJ1-2; 8 positions agree with TRBD1. Germline V gene lookup returns CDR1 LGHNA and CDR2 YSLEER. CDR3 length: 13 amino acids. The J segment lost 7 bases and the V segment lost 2 bases, leaving 3 bases of the junction unmatched. In DNA, the CDR3 is TGCGCCAGCAGCCAACAGGGGGCGATTGGCTACACCTTC. Translation gives CASSQQGAIGYTF.

The chain combines TRBV19 with TRBJ1-6; the D is unclear. V was trimmed by 9 bases and J by 6 bases, leaving 15 bases between them. This CDR3 region has 14 residues. Germline CDR1 and CDR2: LNHDA and SQIVND (reference sequence). The CDR3 sequence is CASRDFVPNSPLHF. CDR3 nucleotides: TGTGCCAGCCGCGATTTTGTCCCTAATTCACCCCTCCACTTT.

This clone has just one count. This chain joins TRBV7-9 and TRBJ2-7, with 8 nucleotides matching TRBD2. Trimming at V came to 0 bases and at J to 3 bases, leaving 7 bases not matched to a gene. Germline V gives CDR1 SEHNR, CDR2 FQNEAQ (reference sequence). The CDR3 is 16 residues long. In nucleotides, the CDR3 is TGTGCCAGCAGCTTAGCGGTTAGCGGGGACTTCTACGAGCAGTACTTC. Translation gives CASSLAVSGDFYEQYF.

In its sample, this clone was seen many times. The V call is TRBV18, the J call TRBJ1-2; D is unclear. The CDR3 loop spans 13 amino acids. Germline V gene data show CDR1 as KGHSH and CDR2 as LQKENI. Trimming took off 2 bases at V and 0 bases at J, with 4 bases between the two ends. The CDR3 loop reads CASSPTANYGYTF. In DNA, the CDR3 is TGTGCCAGCTCACCAACAGCTAACTATGGCTACACCTTC. The full variable domain, with the rest looked up from reference TRBV18 and TRBJ1-2, is NAGVMQNPRHLVRRRGQEARLRCSPMKGHSHVYWYRQLPEEGLKFMVYLQKENIIDESGMPKERFSAEFPKEGPSILRIQQVVRGDSAAYFCASSPTANYGYTFGSGTRLTVV.

The chain has TRBV19 and TRBJ2-1; 9 bases fit TRBD2. Germline assignment: CDR1 LNHDA and CDR2 SQIVND (reference sequence). This CDR3 is 15 amino acids long. Unmatched junction bases numbered 2, after V lost 4 bases and J lost 1 base. CDR3 DNA: TGTGCCAGTAGTAGCGGGGGGGCGTCCTACAATGAGCAGTTCTTC. This translates into CASSSGGASYNEQFF.

This chain joins TRBV5-6 and TRBJ2-3, with D perhaps matching TRBD1 (6 bases). In germline, CDR1 is SGHDT, CDR2 YYEEEE. This CDR3 contains 15 residues. Trimming pared 2 bases from V and 0 bases from J, leaving 10 bases between. DNA of the CDR3: TGTGCCAGCAGCTTCCGGACAGCTAGCACAGATACGCAGTATTTT. Protein: CASSFRTASTDTQYF. Full variable domain (rest looked up from reference TRBV5-6 and TRBJ2-3): DAGVTQSPTHLIKTRGQQVTLRCSPKSGHDTVSWYQQALGQGPQFIFQYYEEEERQRGNFPDRFSGHQFPNYSSELNVNALLLGDSALYLCASSFRTASTDTQYFGPGTRLTVL.

This clone has just a few counts. This chain uses TRBV7-2 with TRBJ2-5; 10 bases map to TRBD2. The V and J ends lost 5 bases and 0 bases, in that order; junction bases with no gene match: 6. Germline V gene lookup returns CDR1 SGHTA and CDR2 FQGNSA. The CDR3 loop spans 16 amino acids. The CDR3, as DNA: TGTGCCAGCAGCCCTCTAGCGGGGGAGGACCAAGAGACCCAGTACTTC. Translating gives CASSPLAGEDQETQYF.

The chain combines TRBV7-2 with TRBJ2-5, with 9 bases aligning to TRBD2. The V gene's germline CDR1 is SGHTA and CDR2 FQGNSA. The CDR3 has 13 amino acids. V gave up 7 bases and J gave up 5 bases; unmatched junction bases: 5. In nucleotides, the CDR3 is TGTGCCAGCACCGGACTAGCGCGGGAGACCCAGTACTTC. This encodes CASTGLARETQYF. Filled out from reference TRBV7-2 and TRBJ2-5, the complete variable domain reads GAGVSQSPSNKVTEKGKDVELRCDPISGHTALYWYRQSLGQGLEFLIYFQGNSAPDKSGLPSDRFSAERTGGSVSTLTIQRTQQEDSAVYLCASTGLARETQYFGPGTRLLVL.

The chain uses TRBV11-3 and TRBJ2-2; 13 positions agree with TRBD2. V was pared by 5 bases and J by 2 bases, with 5 bases of the junction left unmatched. Germline V lookup: CDR1 SGHNT, CDR2 YENEEA. CDR3 length equals 17 residues. The CDR3: CASSPGLAGTNTGELFF. Written as DNA, the CDR3 is TGTGCCAGCAGCCCGGGACTAGCGGGGACTAACACCGGGGAGCTGTTTTTT.

The rearrangement joins TRBV30 to TRBJ1-4, with D perhaps matching TRBD1 (6 bases). The V and J ends lost 8 bases and 11 bases respectively, with 18 bases between them. Germline loops: CDR1 GTSNPN, CDR2 SVGIG (reference sequence). This CDR3 is 12 amino acids long. The CDR3 sequence is CASRTGTWKLFF. The CDR3, as DNA: TGTGCCAGTCGTACCGGGACATGGAAACTGTTTTTT.